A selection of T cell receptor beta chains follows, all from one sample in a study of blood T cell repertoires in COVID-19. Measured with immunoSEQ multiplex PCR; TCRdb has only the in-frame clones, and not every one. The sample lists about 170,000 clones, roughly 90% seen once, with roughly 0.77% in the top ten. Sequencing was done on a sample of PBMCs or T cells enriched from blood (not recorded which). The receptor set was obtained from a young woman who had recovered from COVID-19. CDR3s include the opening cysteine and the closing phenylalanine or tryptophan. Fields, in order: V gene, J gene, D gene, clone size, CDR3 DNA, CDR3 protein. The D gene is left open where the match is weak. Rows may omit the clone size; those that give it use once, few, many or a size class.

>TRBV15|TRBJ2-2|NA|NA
TGTGCCACCAGCAGGGAACAGCCCTCGACCGGGGAGCTGTTTTTT
CATSREQPSTGELFF
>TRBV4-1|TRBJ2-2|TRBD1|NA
TGCGCCAGCGGGGGACAGACGAACACCGGGGAGCTGTTTTTT
CASGGQTNTGELFF
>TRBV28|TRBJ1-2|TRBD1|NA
TGTGCCAGCAGTAAGGGACAGGGATTAGATGGCTACACCTTC
CASSKGQGLDGYTF
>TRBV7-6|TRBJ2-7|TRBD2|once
TGTGCCAGCAGCCCCCAGAGCGGGAGTATCAACGAGCAGTACTTC
CASSPQSGSINEQYF
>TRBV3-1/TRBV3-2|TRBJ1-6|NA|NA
TGTGCCAGCAGCCAAGATATCTGGACAGCCTATAATTCACCCCTCCACTTT
CASSQDIWTAYNSPLHF
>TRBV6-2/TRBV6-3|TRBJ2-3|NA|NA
TGTGCCAGCAGTCCCTCCGCGGATACGCAGTATTTT
CASSPSADTQYF
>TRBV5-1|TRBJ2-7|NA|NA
TGCGCCAGCAGCTGGATCTCTAGGAACGAGCAGTACTTC
CASSWISRNEQYF
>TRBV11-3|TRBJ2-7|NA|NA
TGTGCCAGCAGTCGCGGGGCGGCGAACTACGAGCAGTACTTC
CASSRGAANYEQYF
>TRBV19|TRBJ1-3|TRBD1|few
TGTGCCAGTGGACTGACAGGGGCTGGAAACACCATATATTTT
CASGLTGAGNTIYF
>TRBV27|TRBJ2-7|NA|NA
TGTGCCAGCAGTTTAAACCCAGCGCTAGGTCGAGAGCAGTACTTC
CASSLNPALGREQYF